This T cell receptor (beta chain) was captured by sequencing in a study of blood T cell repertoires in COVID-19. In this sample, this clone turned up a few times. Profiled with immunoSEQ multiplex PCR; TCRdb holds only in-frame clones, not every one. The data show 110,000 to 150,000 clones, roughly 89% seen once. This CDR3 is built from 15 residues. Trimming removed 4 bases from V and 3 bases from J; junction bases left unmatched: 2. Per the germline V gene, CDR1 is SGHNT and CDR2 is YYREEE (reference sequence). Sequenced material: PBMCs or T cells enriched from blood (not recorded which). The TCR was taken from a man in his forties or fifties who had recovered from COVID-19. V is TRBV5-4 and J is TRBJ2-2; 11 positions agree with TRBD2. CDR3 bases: TGTGCCAGCAGCCGGACTAGCGGGCACACCGGGGAGCTGTTTTTT. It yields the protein CASSRTSGHTGELFF.